These 27 T cell receptor beta chains came from one sample sequenced in a study of beta chain features in type 1 diabetes. The sequenced template was cDNA made from the entire isolated RNA. Here immunoSEQ multiplex PCR was the method, and the copy in TCRdb shows in-frame clones only, minus some. The sample lists a few hundred thousand clones; around 12% were seen once. The specimen was naive CD4+ T cells from blood. Receptors originate from a young man in good health.

V and J are TRBV7-2 and TRBJ2-7, with D tentatively TRBD1 (5 bases). Trimming took 5 bases from V and 3 from J, leaving 20 bases between them. Germline CDR1 is SGHTA and CDR2 is FQGNSA. The CDR3 length is 16 residues. The CDR3 protein is CASSDGFSQGGYEQYF. The CDR3 nucleotides are TGTGCCAGCAGCGATGGGTTTTCGCAGGGCGGCTACGAGCAGTACTTC.

The chain couples TRBV4-3 to TRBJ2-3; D not resolved. Per germline, CDR1 LGHNA and CDR2 YSLEER. The CDR3 length is 17 residues. Between the trimmed V and J ends, which lost 0 bases and 1 base, there was a span of 14 bases. CDR3 DNA sequence: TGCGCCAGCAGCCAAGATCGCGCCACACTACGCACAGATACGCAGTATTTT. It is translated as CASSQDRATLRTDTQYF.

The chain carries TRBV2 and TRBJ2-7; D not resolved. This CDR3 is built from 13 residues. Trimming removed 6 bases at V and 0 bases at J, with 9 bases between. Germline loops: CDR1 SNHLY, CDR2 FYNNEI. This CDR3 reads CASRNAPSYEQYF. CDR3 sequence (DNA): TGTGCCAGCAGAAACGCGCCCTCCTACGAGCAGTACTTC.

This clone was counted a single time. The chain employs TRBV6-6 and TRBJ2-7; the D is unclear. Looked up from germline, CDR1 is MNHNY and CDR2 is SVGAGI (reference sequence). Trimming took off 0 bases at V and 7 bases at J, with 4 bases between the two ends. The CDR3 length is 11 residues. The CDR3 reads CASSYSREQYF. CDR3 nucleotide sequence: TGTGCCAGCAGTTACTCCCGGGAGCAGTACTTC.

A few counts support this clone. The gene calls are TRBV2 and TRBJ1-4, with TRBD1 identical over 7 bases. Germline V gene lookup returns CDR1 SNHLY and CDR2 FYNNEI. The CDR3 is 14 amino acids. V shed 6 bases, J shed 3 bases, and the junction held 4 bases outside the gene matches. CDR3 sequence: CASRVTGPNEKLFF. The CDR3 region has the DNA TGTGCCAGCAGGGTGACAGGGCCTAATGAAAAACTGTTTTTT.

This clone was seen only a few times. This chain uses TRBV30 with TRBJ1-5; D is perhaps TRBD1 (5 bases). CDR1 and CDR2 from the germline V gene are GTSNPN and SVGIG (reference sequence). Trimming cost V 5 bases and J 5 bases, with 13 bases left between them. The CDR3 spans 13 residues. The CDR3 here is CAWGDSQDQPQHF. DNA for the CDR3: TGTGCCTGGGGGGACTCTCAGGATCAGCCCCAGCATTTT.

The chain recombines TRBV7-3 with TRBJ2-5, with 7 nucleotides matching TRBD2. Germline-derived CDR1 and CDR2 are SGHTA and FQGTGA. The CDR3 is 14 residues long. V shed 3 bases, J shed 2 bases, and the junction held 3 bases outside the gene matches. CDR3 sequence (DNA): TGTGCCAGCAGCTTTATGGGGGGGCAAGAGACCCAGTACTTC. Encoded protein: CASSFMGGQETQYF.

This clone has a handful of counts. The chain joins TRBV7-9 to TRBJ1-1, with 8 bases fitting TRBD1. V lost 4 bases and J lost 7; bases outside the gene matches: 2. The CDR3 covers 12 residues. Germline values: CDR1 SEHNR, CDR2 FQNEAQ (reference sequence). CDR3 DNA: TGTGCCAGCAGCTGGGGGACAGGTGAAGCTTTCTTT. Protein: CASSWGTGEAFF. Supplemented by reference TRBV7-9 and TRBJ1-1, the full variable domain reads DTGVSQNPRHKITKRGQNVTFRCDPISEHNRLYWYRQTLGQGPEFLTYFQNEAQLEKSRLLSDRFSAERPKGSFSTLEIQRTEQGDSAMYLCASSWGTGEAFFGQGTRLTVV.

This chain connects TRBV7-2 to TRBJ1-1; the D gene is possibly TRBD1 (5 bases). CDR3 size: 16 residues. Per germline, CDR1 SGHTA and CDR2 FQGNSA. Trimming pared 5 bases from V and 1 base from J, leaving 17 bases between. The CDR3 nucleotides read TGTGCCAGCAGCCTCCTCCGCCAGGGAGGGAACACTGAAGCTTTCTTT. Translating gives CASSLLRQGGNTEAFF.

Only a few counts were recorded for this clone. This chain joins TRBV6-4 and TRBJ1-1; TRBD1 agrees at 8 bases. The length of the CDR3 is 17 residues. The V and J ends lost 5 bases and 4 bases, in that order; junction bases with no gene match: 15. Germline CDR1 reads MRHNA; CDR2 reads SNTAGT. The DNA for the CDR3 is TGTGCCAGCAGTAGGGAAGGGACAGGTCGTGTCGGCACTGAAGCTTTCTTT. As protein: CASSREGTGRVGTEAFF.

The rearrangement joins TRBV25-1 to TRBJ1-6; a possible D gene is TRBD1 (6 bases). The CDR3 runs 13 residues. Deletions cut 3 bases from V and 10 bases from J, with 10 bases between. The germline gives CDR1 MGHDK, CDR2 SYGVNS. In nucleotides, the CDR3 is TGTGCCAGCAGTGAGCAGGGGAACTCACCCCTCCACTTT. This sequence encodes CASSEQGNSPLHF.

The rearrangement uses TRBV4-2 and TRBJ1-2, with TRBD1 matching 10 bases. Germline CDR1 is LGHNA and CDR2 is YNFKEQ. Trimming at V came to 6 bases and at J to 7 bases, leaving 8 bases not matched to a gene. The CDR3 runs to 14 residues. The CDR3 nucleotides read TGTGCCAGCAGTACCACGGACAGGGGGTTTGGCTACACCTTC. Protein product: CASSTTDRGFGYTF.

The chain couples TRBV29-1 to TRBJ2-4, with TRBD1 matching over 8 bases. Trimming at V came to 4 bases and at J to 1 base, leaving 3 bases not matched to a gene. Germline lookup yields CDR1 SQVTM and CDR2 ANQGSEA. The CDR3 runs to 14 residues. CDR3 region: CSVGRTGAKNIQYF. Written as DNA, the CDR3 is TGCAGCGTTGGAAGGACAGGGGCCAAAAACATTCAGTACTTC. The full variable domain, rest sourced from reference TRBV29-1 and TRBJ2-4, is SAVISQKPSRDICQRGTSLTIQCQVDSQVTMMFWYRQQPGQSLTLIATANQGSEATYESGFVIDKFPISRPNLTFSTLTVSNMSPEDSSIYLCSVGRTGAKNIQYFGAGTRLSVL.

This clone was observed a handful of times. V and J are TRBV7-2 and TRBJ2-7; the match to TRBD2 covers 12 bases. Germline trimming cut 4 bases from V and 2 bases from J; bases unmatched to any gene: 15. Germline V gene sequence: CDR1 SGHTA, CDR2 FQGNSA. This CDR3 is built from 19 residues. The CDR3 sequence: CASSSPLAGGPGRTYEQYF. The CDR3 nucleotides read TGTGCCAGCAGCTCCCCCCTAGCGGGGGGGCCGGGAAGGACCTACGAGCAGTACTTC.

The V call is TRBV28, the J call TRBJ1-1; D perhaps matches TRBD1 (5 bases). Per the germline V gene, CDR1 is MDHEN and CDR2 is SYDVKM. The CDR3 contains 12 residues. Trimming stripped 5 bases from V and 6 bases from J, with 10 bases between. In DNA, the CDR3 is TGTGCCAGCAGTCTCGGACACTCTGAAGCTTTCTTT. It encodes CASSLGHSEAFF. Variable domain in full (rest from reference TRBV28 and TRBJ1-1): DVKVTQSSRYLVKRTGEKVFLECVQDMDHENMFWYRQDPGLGLRLIYFSYDVKMKEKGDIPEGYSVSREKKERFSLILESASTNQTSMYLCASSLGHSEAFFGQGTRLTVV.

This clone was counted a few times. The rearrangement uses TRBV7-3 and TRBJ2-1, with 9 bases identical to TRBD1. The CDR3 loop spans 16 amino acids. Germline CDR1 SGHTA, CDR2 FQGTGA. The trim removed 5 bases at V and 8 bases at J, leaving 13 bases unmatched. The CDR3 nucleotides are TGTGCCAGCAGCGCCGGACCGGGACAGGGATGGTATGAGCAGTTCTTC. The encoded protein is CASSAGPGQGWYEQFF.

This clone came up a few times. V and J are TRBV7-9 and TRBJ1-2; D is undetermined. Germline V gene lookup returns CDR1 SEHNR and CDR2 FQNEAQ (reference sequence). Trimming took 1 base from V and 4 from J, leaving 16 bases between them. The CDR3 sequence is 16 residues long. CDR3 loop: CASSLGGQAPSYGYTF. As DNA, the CDR3 is TGTGCCAGCAGCTTAGGAGGGCAGGCCCCTTCCTATGGCTACACCTTC.

This clone was found a few times. CDR3 amino acids: CASSYDGRENTEAFF. DNA for the CDR3: TGTGCCAGCAGTTACGATGGGCGGGAGAACACTGAAGCTTTCTTT. The chain is built from TRBV6-6 and TRBJ1-1; D not certain. The CDR3 loop spans 15 amino acids. Germline values: CDR1 MNHNY, CDR2 SVGAGI (reference sequence). Trimming pared 2 bases from V and 1 base from J, leaving 11 bases between.

This clone was counted only a few times. The chain employs TRBV6-1 and TRBJ1-1; D uncertain. This CDR3 comprises 13 residues. Per germline, CDR1 MNHNS and CDR2 SASEGT. V lost 7 bases to trimming and J lost 3 bases, with 12 bases between them. The CDR3 DNA reads as TGTGCCAGCACCTGGGTGGAGGACACTGAAGCTTTCTTT. Translating it yields CASTWVEDTEAFF.

This clone was counted a few times. The genes are TRBV11-2 and TRBJ2-2; no clear D gene. CDR3 size: 14 residues. Germline CDR1 and CDR2: SGHAT and FQNNGV. Trimming took off 0 bases at V and 7 bases at J, with 9 bases between the two ends. Here the CDR3 DNA reads TGTGCCAGCAGCTTAGATTCGGGTTACGGGGAGCTGTTTTTT. The encoded protein is CASSLDSGYGELFF.

V usage is TRBV28 and J usage is TRBJ2-5, with 10 bases matching TRBD1. V shed 6 bases and J 7 bases; nucleotides not matched to a gene: 11. CDR3 size: 15 residues. Germline loops: CDR1 MDHEN, CDR2 SYDVKM. In DNA, the CDR3 is TGTGCCAGCAGCGGCGGGGGGACAGGGGCTGGGACCCAGTACTTC. Its translation: CASSGGGTGAGTQYF.

A few counts support this clone. The rearrangement links TRBV7-2 to TRBJ2-5; 14 nucleotides agree with TRBD2. J gave up 4 bases and V 1 base, and 5 bases lay outside the gene matches. This CDR3 has 17 amino acids. Looked up from germline, CDR1 is SGHTA and CDR2 is FQGNSA. CDR3 sequence (DNA): TGTGCCAGCAGCTTAGGACTAGCGGGGGGGCCGTCAGAGACCCAGTACTTC. Protein: CASSLGLAGGPSETQYF. Complete variable domain (other parts from reference TRBV7-2 and TRBJ2-5): GAGVSQSPSNKVTEKGKDVELRCDPISGHTALYWYRQSLGQGLEFLIYFQGNSAPDKSGLPSDRFSAERTGGSVSTLTIQRTQQEDSAVYLCASSLGLAGGPSETQYFGPGTRLLVL.

The rearrangement joins TRBV7-9 to TRBJ2-1; 7 bases align to TRBD1. CDR3 length equals 16 residues. Germline V gene data show CDR1 as SEHNR and CDR2 as FQNEAQ (reference sequence). Trimming cost V 2 bases and J 2 bases; bases outside gene matches: 6. The CDR3 protein is CASSLKGQFTYNEQFF. CDR3 DNA sequence: TGTGCCAGCAGCTTAAAGGGACAGTTCACCTACAATGAGCAGTTCTTC. The full variable domain, in which reference TRBV7-9 and TRBJ2-1 provide the parts outside the CDR3, is DTGVSQNPRHKITKRGQNVTFRCDPISEHNRLYWYRQTLGQGPEFLTYFQNEAQLEKSRLLSDRFSAERPKGSFSTLEIQRTEQGDSAMYLCASSLKGQFTYNEQFFGPGTRLTVL.

The chain couples TRBV15 to TRBJ1-5; no clear D gene. V was trimmed by 0 bases and J by 7 bases, leaving 13 bases between them. The CDR3 is 15 residues long. CDR1 and CDR2 from the germline V gene are LNHNV and YYDKDF (reference sequence). CDR3 DNA sequence: TGTGCCACCAGCAGAGATTTTCGGCGAGGACAGCCCCAGCATTTT. Translated: CATSRDFRRGQPQHF. The whole variable domain, filled in from reference TRBV15 and TRBJ1-5, reads DAMVIQNPRYQVTQFGKPVTLSCSQTLNHNVMYWYQQKSSQAPKLLFHYYDKDFNNEADTPDNFQSRRPNTSFCFLDIRSPGLGDTAMYLCATSRDFRRGQPQHFGDGTRLSIL.

The table lists this clone with a few counts. The chain couples TRBV7-9 to TRBJ2-1, with a weak D call TRBD1 (6 bases). The CDR3 runs to 14 residues. V lost 5 bases and J lost 8, with 16 bases in between. Germline lookup yields CDR1 SEHNR and CDR2 FQNEAQ (reference sequence). The CDR3 DNA reads TGTGCCAGCAGCACCGGGCAGGGGCGCGATGAGCAGTTCTTC. It yields the protein CASSTGQGRDEQFF.

This clone was counted only a few times. The gene calls are TRBV5-1 and TRBJ2-5; 7 nucleotides agree with TRBD1. Germline assignment: CDR1 SGHRS and CDR2 YFSETQ. The trim removed 3 bases at V and 3 bases at J, leaving 2 bases unmatched. This CDR3 spans 13 amino acids. In nucleotides, the CDR3 is TGCGCCAGCAGCTGGGGGACAGAAGAGACCCAGTACTTC. It encodes CASSWGTEETQYF.

This chain links TRBV6-5 with TRBJ2-7; possible D gene TRBD1, 6 bases. The CDR3 has 15 amino acids. V gave up 0 bases and J gave up 2 bases, with 11 bases separating them. Germline loops: CDR1 MNHEY, CDR2 SVGAGI. CDR3 residues: CASSYSGTFPYEQYF. The DNA of the CDR3 is TGTGCCAGCAGTTACTCCGGGACATTCCCCTACGAGCAGTACTTC.